This T cell receptor (beta chain) is drawn from a study of blood T cell repertoires in COVID-19. Looking at the study overall: The United States, Italy and Spain provided the acute and convalescent COVID-19 samples.

Profiled with immunoSEQ multiplex PCR; TCRdb holds only in-frame clones, not every one. The sample has about 370,000 clones, around 90% seen once. The receptor was isolated from a woman in her 30s with COVID-19, enrolled during active disease. The sample consisted of peripheral blood.

As DNA, the CDR3 is TGTGCCAGCAGCTTTATGACAGGGGGCGGGACTGAAGCTTTCTTT. Encoded protein: CASSFMTGGGTEAFF. The genes are TRBV5-4 and TRBJ1-1; TRBD1 agrees at 10 bases. Looked up from germline, CDR1 is SGHNT and CDR2 is YYREEE (reference sequence). V gave up 2 bases and J gave up 5 bases; unmatched junction bases: 6. The CDR3 spans 15 residues.